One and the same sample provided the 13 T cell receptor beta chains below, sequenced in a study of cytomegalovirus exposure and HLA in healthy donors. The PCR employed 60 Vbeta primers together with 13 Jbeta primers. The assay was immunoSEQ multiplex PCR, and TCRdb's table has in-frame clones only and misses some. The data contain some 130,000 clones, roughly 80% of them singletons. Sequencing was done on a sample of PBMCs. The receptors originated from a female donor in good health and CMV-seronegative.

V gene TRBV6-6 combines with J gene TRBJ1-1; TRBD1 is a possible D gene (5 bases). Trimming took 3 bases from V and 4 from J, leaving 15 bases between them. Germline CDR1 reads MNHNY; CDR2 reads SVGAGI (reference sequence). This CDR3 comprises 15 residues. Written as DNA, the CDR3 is TGTGCCAGCAGTTATAATAAGGGGATGGCCACTGAAGCTTTCTTT. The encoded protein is CASSYNKGMATEAFF.

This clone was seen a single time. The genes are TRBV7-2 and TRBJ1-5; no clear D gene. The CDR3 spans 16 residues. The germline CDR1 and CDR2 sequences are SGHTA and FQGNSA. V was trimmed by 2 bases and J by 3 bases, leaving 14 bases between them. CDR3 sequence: CASSLTSAGLNQPQHF. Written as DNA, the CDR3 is TGTGCCAGCAGCTTAACCTCGGCAGGCCTCAATCAGCCCCAGCATTTT.

CDR3 in DNA: TGTGCCAGCAGCCTAGCGGGTCGTACCTACGAGCAGTACTTC. Translated: CASSLAGRTYEQYF. V usage is TRBV14 and J usage is TRBJ2-7, with 7 bases that match TRBD2. CDR1 is SGHDN, CDR2 FVKESK, per germline. CDR3 length: 14 residues. J was trimmed by 2 bases and V by 4 bases; bases with no gene match: 5.

The CDR3 DNA reads as TGTGCTAGTGGCTTAGCGGGAGGGCCGACCTACGAGCAGTACTTC. As protein: CASGLAGGPTYEQYF. The chain has TRBV12-5 and TRBJ2-7, with 11 bases that match TRBD2. CDR3 length equals 15 residues. V trimming: 6 bases; J trimming: 2 bases; junction bases outside the gene matches: 6. Germline CDR1 is LGHNT and CDR2 is FRNRAP.

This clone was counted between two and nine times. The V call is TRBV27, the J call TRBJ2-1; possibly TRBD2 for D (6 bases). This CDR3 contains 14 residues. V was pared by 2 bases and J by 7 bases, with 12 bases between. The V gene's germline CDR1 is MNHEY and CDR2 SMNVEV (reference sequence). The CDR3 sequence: CASSLGGSGNEQFF. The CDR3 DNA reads TGTGCCAGCAGTTTAGGAGGGAGCGGTAATGAGCAGTTCTTC.

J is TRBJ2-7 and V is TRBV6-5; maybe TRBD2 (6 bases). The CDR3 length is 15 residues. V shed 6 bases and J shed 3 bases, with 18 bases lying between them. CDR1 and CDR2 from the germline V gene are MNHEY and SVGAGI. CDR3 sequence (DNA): TGTGCCAGCAGCCCGACTCAGGAGGAGGGCTACGAGCAGTACTTC. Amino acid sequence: CASSPTQEEGYEQYF.

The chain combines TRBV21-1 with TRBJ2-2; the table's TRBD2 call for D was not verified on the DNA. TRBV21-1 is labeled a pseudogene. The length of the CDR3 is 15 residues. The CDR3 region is CASSKGGRDTGELFF. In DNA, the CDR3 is TGTGCCAGCAGCAAAGGCGGGAGGGACACCGGGGAGCTGTTTTTT.

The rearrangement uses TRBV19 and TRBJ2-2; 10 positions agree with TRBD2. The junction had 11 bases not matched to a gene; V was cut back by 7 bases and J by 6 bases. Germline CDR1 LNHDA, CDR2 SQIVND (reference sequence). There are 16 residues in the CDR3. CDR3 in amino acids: CASTRASGRDPGELFF. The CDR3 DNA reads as TGTGCCAGTACGAGAGCTAGCGGGAGAGACCCCGGGGAGCTGTTTTTT.

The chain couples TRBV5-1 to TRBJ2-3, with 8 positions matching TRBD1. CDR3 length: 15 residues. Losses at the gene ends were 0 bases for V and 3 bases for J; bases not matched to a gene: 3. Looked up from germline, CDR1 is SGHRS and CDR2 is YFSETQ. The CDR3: CASSLADRGTDTQYF. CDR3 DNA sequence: TGCGCCAGCAGCTTGGCCGACAGGGGTACAGATACGCAGTATTTT.

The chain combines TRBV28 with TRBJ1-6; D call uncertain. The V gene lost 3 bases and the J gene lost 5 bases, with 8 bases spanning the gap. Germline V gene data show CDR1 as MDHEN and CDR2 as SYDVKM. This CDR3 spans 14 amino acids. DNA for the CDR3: TGTGCCAGCAGTTTGCGACACAATAATTCACCCCTCCACTTT. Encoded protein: CASSLRHNNSPLHF.

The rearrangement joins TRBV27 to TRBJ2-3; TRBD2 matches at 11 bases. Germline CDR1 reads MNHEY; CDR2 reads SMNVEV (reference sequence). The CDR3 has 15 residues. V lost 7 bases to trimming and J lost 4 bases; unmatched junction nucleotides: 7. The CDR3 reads CASTRASGRSDTQYF. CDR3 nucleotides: TGTGCCAGCACACGTGCTAGCGGGAGGTCAGATACGCAGTATTTT.

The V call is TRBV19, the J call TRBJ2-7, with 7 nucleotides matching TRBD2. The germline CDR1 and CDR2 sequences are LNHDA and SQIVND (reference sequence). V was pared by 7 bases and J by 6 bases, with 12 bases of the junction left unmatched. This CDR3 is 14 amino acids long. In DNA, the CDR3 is TGTGCCAGTACTGCTAGCGGCCGGCGTTGCGAGCAGTACTTC. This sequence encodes CASTASGRRCEQYF.

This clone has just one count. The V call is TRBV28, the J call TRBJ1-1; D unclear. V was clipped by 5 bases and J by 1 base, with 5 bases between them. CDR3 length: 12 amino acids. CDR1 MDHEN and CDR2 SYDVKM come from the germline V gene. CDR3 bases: TGTGCCAGCAGTGCAGGGAACACTGAAGCTTTCTTT. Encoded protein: CASSAGNTEAFF.